This T cell receptor (beta chain) was profiled in a study of cytotoxic CD8 clonotypes in ibrutinib-treated CLL. Study conclusions and caveats: Higher circulating CD8+ T-cell counts strongly accompanied higher baseline clonality, above age-matched healthy donors. Increased clonality at ibrutinib response gave way to a return toward baseline at progression.

For this clone: Its antigen is still unknown.

CDR1 and CDR2 from the germline V gene are ENHRY and SYGVKD. This CDR3 region has 13 residues. Trimming stripped 3 bases from V and 6 bases from J, with 12 bases between. Clones were sequenced by immunoSEQ multiplex PCR, and TCRdb holds only the in-frame ones, with some missing. The repertoire includes around 160,000 clones, approximately 80% of them detected once, and under 2.5% sits in the top ten. The sequence was obtained from a human donor with chronic lymphocytic leukemia. V is TRBV10-3 and J is TRBJ2-7, with D perhaps being TRBD1 or TRBD2 (6 bases each). The sample here was PBMCs, taken after 12 months of ibrutinib treatment. The CDR3 DNA is TGTGCCATCAGTGATGAGGGGGGAGGCGAGCAGTACTTC. It specifies CAISDEGGGEQYF.